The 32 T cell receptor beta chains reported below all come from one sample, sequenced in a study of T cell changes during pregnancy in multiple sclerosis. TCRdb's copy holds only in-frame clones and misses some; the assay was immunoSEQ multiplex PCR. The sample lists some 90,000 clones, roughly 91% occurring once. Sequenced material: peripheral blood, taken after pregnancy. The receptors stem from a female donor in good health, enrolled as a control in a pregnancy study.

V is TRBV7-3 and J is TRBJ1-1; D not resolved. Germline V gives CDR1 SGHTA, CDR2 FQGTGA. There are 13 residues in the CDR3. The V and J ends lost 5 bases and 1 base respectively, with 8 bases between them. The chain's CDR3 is CASSHTANTEAFF. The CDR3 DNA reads TGTGCCAGCAGCCACACAGCGAACACTGAAGCTTTCTTT.

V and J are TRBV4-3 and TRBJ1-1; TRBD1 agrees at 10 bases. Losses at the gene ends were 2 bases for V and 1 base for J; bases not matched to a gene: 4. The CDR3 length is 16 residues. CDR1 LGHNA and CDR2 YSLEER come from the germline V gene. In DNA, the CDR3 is TGCGCCAGCAGCCAATTGGGGACAGGGGCGAACACTGAAGCTTTCTTT. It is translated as CASSQLGTGANTEAFF.

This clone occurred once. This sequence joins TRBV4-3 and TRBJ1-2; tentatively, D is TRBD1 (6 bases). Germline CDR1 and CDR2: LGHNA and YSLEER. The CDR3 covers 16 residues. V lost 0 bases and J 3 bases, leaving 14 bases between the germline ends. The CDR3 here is CASSQDPGDRDYGYTF. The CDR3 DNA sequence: TGCGCCAGCAGCCAAGATCCAGGGGATCGGGACTATGGCTACACCTTC.

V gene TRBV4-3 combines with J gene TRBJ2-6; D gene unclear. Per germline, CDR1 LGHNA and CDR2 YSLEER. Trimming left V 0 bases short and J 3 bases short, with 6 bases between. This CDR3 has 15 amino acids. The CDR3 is CASSQDTLGANVLTF. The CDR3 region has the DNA TGCGCCAGCAGCCAAGATACTCTTGGGGCCAACGTCCTGACTTTC.

CDR3 loop: CASSQDPKGNEKLFF. CDR3 bases: TGCGCCAGCAGCCAAGATCCAAAGGGGAATGAAAAACTGTTTTTT. The gene calls are TRBV4-3 and TRBJ1-4; perhaps TRBD1 as D (5 bases). V was trimmed by 0 bases and J by 5 bases, leaving 10 bases between them. This CDR3 comprises 15 residues. Germline-derived CDR1 and CDR2 are LGHNA and YSLEER.

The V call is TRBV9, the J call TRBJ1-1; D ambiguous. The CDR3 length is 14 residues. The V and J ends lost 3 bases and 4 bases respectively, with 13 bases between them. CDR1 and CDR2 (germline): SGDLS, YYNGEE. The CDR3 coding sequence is TGTGCCAGCAGCGCAGGAGGTCCGATCACTGAAGCTTTCTTT. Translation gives CASSAGGPITEAFF.

Here the CDR3 reads CASSATSGGGTGELFF. The CDR3 DNA is TGTGCCAGCAGTGCAACTAGCGGGGGGGGGACCGGGGAGCTGTTTTTT. The rearrangement joins TRBV2 to TRBJ2-2, with 13 bases identical to TRBD2. Germline CDR1 and CDR2: SNHLY and FYNNEI. The trim removed 4 bases at V and 5 bases at J, leaving 4 bases unmatched. CDR3 length: 16 amino acids.

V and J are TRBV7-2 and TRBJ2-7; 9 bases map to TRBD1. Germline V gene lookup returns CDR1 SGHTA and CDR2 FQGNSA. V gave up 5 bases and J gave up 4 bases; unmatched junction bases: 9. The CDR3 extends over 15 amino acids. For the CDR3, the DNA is TGTGCCAGCAGCACGTTGACAGGGGGGAGATACGAGCAGTACTTC. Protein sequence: CASSTLTGGRYEQYF.

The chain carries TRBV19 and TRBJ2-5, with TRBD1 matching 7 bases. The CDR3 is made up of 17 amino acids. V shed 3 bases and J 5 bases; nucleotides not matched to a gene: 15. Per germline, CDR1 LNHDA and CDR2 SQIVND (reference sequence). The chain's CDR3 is CASSIRGTAIQVETQYF. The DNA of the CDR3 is TGTGCCAGTAGTATCCGAGGGACAGCCATACAGGTGGAGACCCAGTACTTC. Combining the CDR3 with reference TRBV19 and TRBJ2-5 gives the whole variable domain DGGITQSPKYLFRKEGQNVTLSCEQNLNHDAMYWYRQDPGQGLRLIYYSQIVNDFQKGDIAEGYSVSREKKESFPLTVTSAQKNPTAFYLCASSIRGTAIQVETQYFGPGTRLLVL.

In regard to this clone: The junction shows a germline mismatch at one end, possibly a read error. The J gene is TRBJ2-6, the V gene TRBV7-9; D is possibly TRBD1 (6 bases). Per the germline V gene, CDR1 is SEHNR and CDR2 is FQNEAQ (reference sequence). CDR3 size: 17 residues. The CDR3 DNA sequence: TGCGACCCCTGGACAGCATCCCGGTTCGGGGGGGCCAACGTCCTGACTTTC. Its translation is CDPWTASRFGGANVLTF.

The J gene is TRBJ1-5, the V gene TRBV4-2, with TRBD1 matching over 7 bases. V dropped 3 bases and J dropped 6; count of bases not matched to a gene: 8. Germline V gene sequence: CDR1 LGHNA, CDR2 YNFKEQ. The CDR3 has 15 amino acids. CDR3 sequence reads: CASSHDREYGQPQHF. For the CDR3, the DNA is TGTGCCAGCAGCCACGACAGGGAGTACGGTCAGCCCCAGCATTTT.

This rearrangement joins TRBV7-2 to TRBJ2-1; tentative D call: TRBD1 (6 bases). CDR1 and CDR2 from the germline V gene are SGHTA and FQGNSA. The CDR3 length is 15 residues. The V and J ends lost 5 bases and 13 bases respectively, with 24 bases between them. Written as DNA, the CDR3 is TGTGCCAGCAGCCACCGGGACAACCGTTATAGTCCCCAGTTCTTC. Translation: CASSHRDNRYSPQFF.

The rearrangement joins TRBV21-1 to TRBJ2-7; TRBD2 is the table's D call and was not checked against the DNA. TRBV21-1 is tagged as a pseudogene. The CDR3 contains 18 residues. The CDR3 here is CASSKAHWRAGGRYEQYF. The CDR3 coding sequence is TGTGCCAGCAGCAAAGCGCATTGGAGAGCGGGGGGGCGCTACGAGCAGTACTTC.

The DNA for the CDR3 is TGCAGCGTTGAAGTAGCCCTGGGGGGACCCACTGAAGCTTTCTTT. Its protein product is CSVEVALGGPTEAFF. This rearrangement joins TRBV29-1 to TRBJ1-1; tentatively, D is TRBD1 (5 bases). CDR1 and CDR2 (germline): SQVTM, ANQGSEA. V lost 1 base and J lost 4, with 16 bases in between. The CDR3 sequence is 15 residues long.

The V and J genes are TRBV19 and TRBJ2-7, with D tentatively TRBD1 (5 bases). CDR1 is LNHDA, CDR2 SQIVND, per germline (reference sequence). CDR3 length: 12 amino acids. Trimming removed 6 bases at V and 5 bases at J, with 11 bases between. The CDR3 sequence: CASRDIMDEQYF. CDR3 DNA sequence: TGTGCCAGTAGGGACATCATGGACGAGCAGTACTTC.

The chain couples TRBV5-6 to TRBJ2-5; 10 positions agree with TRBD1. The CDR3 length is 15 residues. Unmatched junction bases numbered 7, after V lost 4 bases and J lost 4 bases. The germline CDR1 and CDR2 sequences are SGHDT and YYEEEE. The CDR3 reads CASSVVGQGVETQYF. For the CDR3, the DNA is TGTGCCAGCAGCGTTGTCGGACAGGGGGTAGAGACCCAGTACTTC. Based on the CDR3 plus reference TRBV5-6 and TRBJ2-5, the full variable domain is DAGVTQSPTHLIKTRGQQVTLRCSPKSGHDTVSWYQQALGQGPQFIFQYYEEEERQRGNFPDRFSGHQFPNYSSELNVNALLLGDSALYLCASSVVGQGVETQYFGPGTRLLVL.

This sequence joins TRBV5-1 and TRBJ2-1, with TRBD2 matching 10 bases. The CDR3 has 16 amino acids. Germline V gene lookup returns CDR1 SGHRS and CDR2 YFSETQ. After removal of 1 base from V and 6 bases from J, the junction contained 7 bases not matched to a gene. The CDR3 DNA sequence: TGCGCCAGCAGCTTGCGGTCGACTAGCGGGCCCAATGAGCAGTTCTTC. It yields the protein CASSLRSTSGPNEQFF.

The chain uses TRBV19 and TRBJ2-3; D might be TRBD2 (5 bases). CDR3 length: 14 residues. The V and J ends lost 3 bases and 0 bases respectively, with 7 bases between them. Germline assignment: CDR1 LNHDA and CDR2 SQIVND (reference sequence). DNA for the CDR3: TGTGCCAGTAGTATCGCTAGCAGCACAGATACGCAGTATTTT. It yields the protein CASSIASSTDTQYF. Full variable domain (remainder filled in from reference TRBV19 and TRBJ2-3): DGGITQSPKYLFRKEGQNVTLSCEQNLNHDAMYWYRQDPGQGLRLIYYSQIVNDFQKGDIAEGYSVSREKKESFPLTVTSAQKNPTAFYLCASSIASSTDTQYFGPGTRLTVL.

The CDR3 loop reads CAIRWTGNNEQFF. The DNA of the CDR3 is TGTGCCATCAGGTGGACAGGGAACAATGAGCAGTTCTTC. This chain uses TRBV10-3 with TRBJ2-1, with 8 bases identical to TRBD1. V dropped 6 bases and J dropped 5; count of bases not matched to a gene: 3. Per germline, CDR1 ENHRY and CDR2 SYGVKD. There are 13 residues in the CDR3.

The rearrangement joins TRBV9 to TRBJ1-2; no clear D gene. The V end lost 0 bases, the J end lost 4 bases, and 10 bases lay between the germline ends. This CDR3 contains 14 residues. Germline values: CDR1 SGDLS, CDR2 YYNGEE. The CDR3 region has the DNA TGTGCCAGCAGCGTAGCCGCGGGATCCTATGGCTACACCTTC. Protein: CASSVAAGSYGYTF.

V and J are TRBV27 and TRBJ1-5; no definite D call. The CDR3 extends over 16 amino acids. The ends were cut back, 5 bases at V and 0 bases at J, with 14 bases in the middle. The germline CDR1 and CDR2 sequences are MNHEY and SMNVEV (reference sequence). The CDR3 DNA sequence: TGTGCCAGCAGTCACGAGGGCCGTTATAGCAATCAGCCCCAGCATTTT. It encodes CASSHEGRYSNQPQHF.

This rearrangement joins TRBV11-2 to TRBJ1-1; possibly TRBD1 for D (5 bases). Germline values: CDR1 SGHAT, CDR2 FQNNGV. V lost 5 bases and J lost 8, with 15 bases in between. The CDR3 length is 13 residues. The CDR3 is CASSPGGRAEAFF. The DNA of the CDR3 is TGTGCCAGCAGCCCGGGGGGTAGGGCAGAAGCTTTCTTT.

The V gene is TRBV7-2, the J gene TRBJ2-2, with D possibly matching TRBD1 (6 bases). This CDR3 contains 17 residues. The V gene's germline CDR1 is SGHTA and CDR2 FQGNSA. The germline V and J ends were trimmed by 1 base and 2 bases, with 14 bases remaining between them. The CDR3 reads CASSLVGQQPNTGELFF. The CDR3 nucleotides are TGTGCCAGCAGCTTAGTTGGACAGCAACCTAACACCGGGGAGCTGTTTTTT.

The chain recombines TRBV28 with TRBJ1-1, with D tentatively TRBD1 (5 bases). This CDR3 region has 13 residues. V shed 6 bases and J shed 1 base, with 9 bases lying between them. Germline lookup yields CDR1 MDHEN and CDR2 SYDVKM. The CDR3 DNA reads TGTGCCAGCAGGACTCAGGGGAACACTGAAGCTTTCTTT. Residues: CASRTQGNTEAFF.

The CDR3 region is CASSLAWPVNSPLHF. The CDR3 coding sequence is TGTGCCAGCAGCTTGGCATGGCCAGTTAATTCACCCCTCCACTTT. The J gene is TRBJ1-6, the V gene TRBV5-8, with unresolved D. CDR3 size: 15 residues. CDR1 is SGHTS, CDR2 YDEGEE, per germline. The V and J ends lost 0 bases and 6 bases respectively, with 10 bases between them.

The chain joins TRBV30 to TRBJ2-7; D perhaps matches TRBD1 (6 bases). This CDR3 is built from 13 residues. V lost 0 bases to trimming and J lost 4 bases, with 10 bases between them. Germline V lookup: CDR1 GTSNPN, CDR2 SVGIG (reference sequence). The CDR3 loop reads CAWSVGQGYEQYF. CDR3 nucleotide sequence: TGTGCCTGGAGTGTGGGGCAGGGGTACGAGCAGTACTTC. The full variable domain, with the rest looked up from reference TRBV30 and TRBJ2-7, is SQTIHQWPATLVQPVGSPLSLECTVEGTSNPNLYWYRQAAGRGLQLLFYSVGIGQISSEVPQNLSASRPQDRQFILSSKKLLLSDSGFYLCAWSVGQGYEQYFGPGTRLTVT.

CDR3 DNA: TGCAGCCTAGCCTACGGCTACACCTTC. This translates into CSLAYGYTF. V usage is TRBV20-1 and J usage is TRBJ1-2; D not resolved. The CDR3 is 9 residues long. Germline CDR1 is DFQATT and CDR2 is SNEGSKA (reference sequence).

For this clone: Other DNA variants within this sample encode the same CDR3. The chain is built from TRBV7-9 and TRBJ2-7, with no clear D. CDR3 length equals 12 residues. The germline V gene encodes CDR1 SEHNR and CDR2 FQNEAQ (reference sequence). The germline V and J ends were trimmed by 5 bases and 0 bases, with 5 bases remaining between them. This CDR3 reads CASSLSSYEQYF. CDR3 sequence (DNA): TGTGCCAGCAGCCTCAGCTCCTACGAGCAGTACTTC.

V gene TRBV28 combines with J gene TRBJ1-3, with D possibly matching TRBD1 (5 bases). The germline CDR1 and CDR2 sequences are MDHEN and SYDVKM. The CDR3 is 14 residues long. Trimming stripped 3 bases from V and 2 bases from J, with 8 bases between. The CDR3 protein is CASSFPGTGNTIYF. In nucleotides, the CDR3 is TGTGCCAGCAGTTTTCCAGGGACTGGAAACACCATATATTTT.

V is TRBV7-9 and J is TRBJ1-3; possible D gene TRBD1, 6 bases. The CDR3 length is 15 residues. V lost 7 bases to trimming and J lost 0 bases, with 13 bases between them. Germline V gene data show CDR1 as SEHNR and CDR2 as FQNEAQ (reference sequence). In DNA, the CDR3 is TGTGCCAGCATCGCAGGGGATCCCTCTGGAAACACCATATATTTT. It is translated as CASIAGDPSGNTIYF.

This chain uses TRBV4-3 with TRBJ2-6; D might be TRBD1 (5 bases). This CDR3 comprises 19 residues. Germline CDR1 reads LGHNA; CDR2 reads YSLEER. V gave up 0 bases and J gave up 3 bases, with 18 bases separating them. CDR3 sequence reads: CASSQDPLKGRVGANVLTF. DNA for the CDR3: TGCGCCAGCAGCCAAGACCCCCTAAAAGGCAGGGTTGGGGCCAACGTCCTGACTTTC.

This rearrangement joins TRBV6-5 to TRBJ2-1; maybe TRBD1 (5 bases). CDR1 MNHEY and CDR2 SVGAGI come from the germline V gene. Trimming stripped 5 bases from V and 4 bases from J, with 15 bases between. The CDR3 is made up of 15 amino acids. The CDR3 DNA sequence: TGTGCCAGCAGTCCCAGGGCCTACATGTACAATGAGCAGTTCTTC. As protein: CASSPRAYMYNEQFF.